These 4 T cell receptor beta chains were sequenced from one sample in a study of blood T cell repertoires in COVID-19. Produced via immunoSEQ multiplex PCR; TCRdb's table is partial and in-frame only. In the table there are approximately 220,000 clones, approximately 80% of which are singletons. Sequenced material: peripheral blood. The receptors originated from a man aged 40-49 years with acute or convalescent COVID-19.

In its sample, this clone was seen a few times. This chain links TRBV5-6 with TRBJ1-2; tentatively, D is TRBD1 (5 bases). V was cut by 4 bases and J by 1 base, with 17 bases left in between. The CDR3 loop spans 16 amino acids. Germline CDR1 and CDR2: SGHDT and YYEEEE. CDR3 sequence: CASSPTAGWDNYGYTF. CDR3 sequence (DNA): TGTGCCAGCAGCCCGACGGCAGGGTGGGATAACTATGGCTACACCTTC. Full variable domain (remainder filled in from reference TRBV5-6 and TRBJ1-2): DAGVTQSPTHLIKTRGQQVTLRCSPKSGHDTVSWYQQALGQGPQFIFQYYEEEERQRGNFPDRFSGHQFPNYSSELNVNALLLGDSALYLCASSPTAGWDNYGYTFGSGTRLTVV.

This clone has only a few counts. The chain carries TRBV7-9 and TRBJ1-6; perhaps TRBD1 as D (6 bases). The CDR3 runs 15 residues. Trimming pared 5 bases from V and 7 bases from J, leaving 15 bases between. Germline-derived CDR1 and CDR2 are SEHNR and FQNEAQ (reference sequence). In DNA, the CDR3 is TGTGCCAGCAGCCCTACTACAGGGAGAAATTCACCCCTCCACTTT. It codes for CASSPTTGRNSPLHF.

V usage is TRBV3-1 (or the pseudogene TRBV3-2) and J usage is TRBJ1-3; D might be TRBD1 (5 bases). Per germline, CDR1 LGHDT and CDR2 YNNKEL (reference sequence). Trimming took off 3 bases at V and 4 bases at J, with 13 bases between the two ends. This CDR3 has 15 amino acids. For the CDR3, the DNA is TGTGCCAGCAGCCAGAGGGAGGGACTCGGAAACACCATATATTTT. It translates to CASSQREGLGNTIYF.

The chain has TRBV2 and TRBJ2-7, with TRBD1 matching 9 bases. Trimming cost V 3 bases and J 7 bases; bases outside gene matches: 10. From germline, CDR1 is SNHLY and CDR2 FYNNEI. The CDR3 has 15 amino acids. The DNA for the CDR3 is TGTGCCAGCAGTGACTACAGGGGGCCATTTATGGAGCAGTACTTC. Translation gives CASSDYRGPFMEQYF.